This T cell receptor (beta chain) was captured by sequencing in a study of human T cells and chemical hapten exposure. Study-wide results and caveats: There was a positive correlation between PT1 expanded TCR counts and patch test score. TCRs whose frequency exceeded 1 in 1000 remained the same following DPC sensitization.

Unique molecular identifiers were affixed to discrete cDNA molecules within the library. One entry per CDR3 protein results from TCRdb running MiXCR on the RACE reads. Of about 120,000 distinct CDR3 sequences in the sample, approximately 12% were seen once. Stated time point: pre-sensitization, week 0. Described treatment: therapeutic diphenylcyclopropenone sensitization with weekly scalp DPC. This CDR3 has 14 residues. V gave up 2 bases and J gave up 2 bases, with 4 bases separating them. Germline CDR1 and CDR2: MNHNS and SASEGT. As concerns this clonotype: Its target is not known.

The receptor was derived from a woman aged 18-30 years with alopecia areata. Some clones in this sample may be carry-over from other donors' samples. Sequencing used whole blood, obtained in connection with sensitization to the hapten diphenylcyclopropenone (DPC). The chain combines TRBV6-1 with TRBJ2-6; the D is unclear. DNA for the CDR3: TGTGCCAGCAGTGAATCCCCTGGGGCCAACGTCCTGACTTTC. Translating gives CASSESPGANVLTF.